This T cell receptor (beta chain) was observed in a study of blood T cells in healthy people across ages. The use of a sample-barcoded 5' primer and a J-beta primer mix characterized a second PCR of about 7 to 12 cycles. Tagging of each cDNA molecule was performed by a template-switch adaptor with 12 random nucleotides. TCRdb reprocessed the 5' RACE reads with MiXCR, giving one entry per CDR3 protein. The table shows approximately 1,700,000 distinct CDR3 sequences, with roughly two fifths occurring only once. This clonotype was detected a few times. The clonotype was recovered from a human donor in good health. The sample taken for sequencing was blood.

This chain's CDR3 is CASSDPLYEQYF. CDR3 bases: TGTGCCAGCAGTGACCCTCTCTACGAGCAGTACTTC. The gene calls are TRBV6-1 and TRBJ2-7; no reliable D call. Germline V gene sequence: CDR1 MNHNS, CDR2 SASEGT. The CDR3 sequence is 12 residues long. Trimming removed 3 bases from V and 3 bases from J, with 6 bases in between.